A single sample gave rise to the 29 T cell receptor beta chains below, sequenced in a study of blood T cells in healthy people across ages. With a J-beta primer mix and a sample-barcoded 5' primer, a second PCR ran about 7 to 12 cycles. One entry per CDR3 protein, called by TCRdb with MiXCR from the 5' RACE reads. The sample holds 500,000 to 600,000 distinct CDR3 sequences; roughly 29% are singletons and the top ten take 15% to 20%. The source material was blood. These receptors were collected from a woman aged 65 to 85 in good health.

In DNA form, the CDR3 reads TGTGCCAGCAGTTTTTCCTGGTCCGGGACAGGGGTCCGAGAGCAGTACTTC. This codes for CASSFSWSGTGVREQYF. The chain has TRBV28 and TRBJ2-7, with 10 bases aligning to TRBD1. This CDR3 is 17 amino acids long. Germline CDR1 MDHEN, CDR2 SYDVKM. The ends lost 3 bases at V and 7 bases at J; junction bases unmatched: 15.

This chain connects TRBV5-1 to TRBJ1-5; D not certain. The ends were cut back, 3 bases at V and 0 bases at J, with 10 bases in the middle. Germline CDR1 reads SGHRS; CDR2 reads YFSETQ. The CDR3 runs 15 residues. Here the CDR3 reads CASSSEGYSNQPQHF. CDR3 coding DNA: TGCGCCAGCAGCTCAGAAGGGTATAGCAATCAGCCCCAGCATTTT. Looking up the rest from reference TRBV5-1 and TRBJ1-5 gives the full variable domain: KAGVTQTPRYLIKTRGQQVTLSCSPISGHRSVSWYQQTPGQGLQFLFEYFSETQRNKGNFPGRFSGRQFSNSRSEMNVSTLELGDSALYLCASSSEGYSNQPQHFGDGTRLSIL.

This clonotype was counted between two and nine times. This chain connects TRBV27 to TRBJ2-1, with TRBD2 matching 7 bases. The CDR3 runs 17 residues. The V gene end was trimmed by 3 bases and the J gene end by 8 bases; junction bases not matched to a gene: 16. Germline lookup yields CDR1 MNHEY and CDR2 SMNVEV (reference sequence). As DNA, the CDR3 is TGTGCCAGCAGTTTTTCCCATCCCCGACTAGCTAGCTATGAGCAGTTCTTC. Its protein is CASSFSHPRLASYEQFF.

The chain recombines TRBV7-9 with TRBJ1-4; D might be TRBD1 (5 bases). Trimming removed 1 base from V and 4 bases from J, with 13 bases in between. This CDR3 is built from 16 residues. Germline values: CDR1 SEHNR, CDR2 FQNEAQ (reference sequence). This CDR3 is CASSLGQIRYNEKLFF. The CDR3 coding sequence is TGTGCCAGCAGCTTAGGACAGATAAGATATAATGAAAAACTGTTTTTT.

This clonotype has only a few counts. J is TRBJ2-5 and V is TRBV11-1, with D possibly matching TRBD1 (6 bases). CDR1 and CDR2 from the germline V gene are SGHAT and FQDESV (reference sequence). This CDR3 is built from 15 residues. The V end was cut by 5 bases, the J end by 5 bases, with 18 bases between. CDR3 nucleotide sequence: TGTGCCAGCAGCACAATCTCAGGGGTCGCGGAGACCCAGTACTTC. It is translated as CASSTISGVAETQYF.

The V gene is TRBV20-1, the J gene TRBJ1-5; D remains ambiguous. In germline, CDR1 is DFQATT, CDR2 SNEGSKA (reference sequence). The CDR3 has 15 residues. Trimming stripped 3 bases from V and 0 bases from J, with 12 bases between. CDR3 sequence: CSASESANSNQPQHF. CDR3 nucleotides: TGCAGTGCTAGTGAGTCAGCTAATAGCAATCAGCCCCAGCATTTT.

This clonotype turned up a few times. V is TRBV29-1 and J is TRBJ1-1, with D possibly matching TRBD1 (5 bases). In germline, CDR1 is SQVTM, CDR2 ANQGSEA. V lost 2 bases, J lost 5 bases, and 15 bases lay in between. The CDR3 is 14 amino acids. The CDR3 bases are TGCAGCGTTGAATCGCAGGGAAGAGATACTGAAGCTTTCTTT. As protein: CSVESQGRDTEAFF. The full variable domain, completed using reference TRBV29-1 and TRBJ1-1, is SAVISQKPSRDICQRGTSLTIQCQVDSQVTMMFWYRQQPGQSLTLIATANQGSEATYESGFVIDKFPISRPNLTFSTLTVSNMSPEDSSIYLCSVESQGRDTEAFFGQGTRLTVV.

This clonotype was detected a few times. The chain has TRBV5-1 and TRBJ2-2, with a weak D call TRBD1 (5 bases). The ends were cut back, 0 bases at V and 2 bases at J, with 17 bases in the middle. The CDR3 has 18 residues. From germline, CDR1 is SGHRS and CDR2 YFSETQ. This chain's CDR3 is CASSLGRIGRGNTGELFF. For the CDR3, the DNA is TGCGCCAGCAGCTTGGGTCGGATCGGAAGGGGCAACACCGGGGAGCTGTTTTTT.

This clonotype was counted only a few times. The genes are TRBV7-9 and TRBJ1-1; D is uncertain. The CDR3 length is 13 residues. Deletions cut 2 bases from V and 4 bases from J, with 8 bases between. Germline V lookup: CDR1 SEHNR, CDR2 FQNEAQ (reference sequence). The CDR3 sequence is CASSLMSSTEAFF. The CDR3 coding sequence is TGTGCCAGCAGCTTAATGAGTAGCACTGAAGCTTTCTTT.

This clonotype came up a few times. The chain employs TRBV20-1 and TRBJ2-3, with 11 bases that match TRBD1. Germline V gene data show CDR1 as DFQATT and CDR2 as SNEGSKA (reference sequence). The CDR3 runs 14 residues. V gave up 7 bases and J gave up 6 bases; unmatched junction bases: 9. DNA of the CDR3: TGCAGTGTTCAATGGACAGGGGGCTTGGATACGCAGTATTTT. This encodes CSVQWTGGLDTQYF.

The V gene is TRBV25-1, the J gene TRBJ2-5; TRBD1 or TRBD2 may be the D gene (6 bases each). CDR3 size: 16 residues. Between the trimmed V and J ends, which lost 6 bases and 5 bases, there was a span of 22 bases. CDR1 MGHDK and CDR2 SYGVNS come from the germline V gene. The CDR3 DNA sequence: TGTGCCAGCAGCCTCAGGGGCGGGGTACGTAAGGAGACCCAGTACTTC. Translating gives CASSLRGGVRKETQYF.

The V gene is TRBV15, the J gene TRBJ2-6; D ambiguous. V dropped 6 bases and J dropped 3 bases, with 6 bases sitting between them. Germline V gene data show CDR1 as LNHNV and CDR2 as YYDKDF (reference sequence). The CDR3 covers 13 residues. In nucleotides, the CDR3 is TGTGCCACCAGTTCGAGTGGGGCCAACGTCCTGACTTTC. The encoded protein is CATSSSGANVLTF.

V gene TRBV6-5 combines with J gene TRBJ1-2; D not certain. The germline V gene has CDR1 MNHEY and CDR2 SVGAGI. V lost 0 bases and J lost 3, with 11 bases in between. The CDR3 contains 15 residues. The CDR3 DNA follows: TGTGCCAGCAGTTACTCGGCGATTGGCGACTATGGCTACACCTTC. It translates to CASSYSAIGDYGYTF.

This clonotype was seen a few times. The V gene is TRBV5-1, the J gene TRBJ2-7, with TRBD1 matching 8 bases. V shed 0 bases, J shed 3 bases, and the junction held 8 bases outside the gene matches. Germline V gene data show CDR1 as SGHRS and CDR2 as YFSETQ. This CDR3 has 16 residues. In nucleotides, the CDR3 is TGCGCCAGCAGCTTGGTAGGACAGGGAGGAGGCTACGAGCAGTACTTC. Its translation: CASSLVGQGGGYEQYF.

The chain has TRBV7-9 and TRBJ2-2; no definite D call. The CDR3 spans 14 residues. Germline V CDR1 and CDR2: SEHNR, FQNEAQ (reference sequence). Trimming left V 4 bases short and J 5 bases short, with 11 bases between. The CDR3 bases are TGTGCCAGCAGCTCGAAAGGGTGGACCGGGGAGCTGTTTTTT. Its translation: CASSSKGWTGELFF.

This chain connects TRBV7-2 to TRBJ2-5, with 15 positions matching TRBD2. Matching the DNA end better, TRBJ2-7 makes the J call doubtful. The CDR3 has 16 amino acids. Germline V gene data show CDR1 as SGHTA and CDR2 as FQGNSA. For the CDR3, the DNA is TGTGCCAGCAGCTTACGGACTAGCGGGGGGGTGAACGAGCAGTACTTC. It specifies CASSLRTSGGVNEQYF.

In DNA form, the CDR3 reads TGCGCCAGCAGCTACCTCTCCGGGACCTCCTACGAGCAGTACTTC. Protein product: CASSYLSGTSYEQYF. J is TRBJ2-7 and V is TRBV5-1; perhaps D is TRBD1 or TRBD2 (5 bases each). Germline CDR1 SGHRS, CDR2 YFSETQ. The CDR3 is made up of 15 amino acids. V was shortened by 3 bases and J by 0 bases, with 13 bases between the two germline ends.

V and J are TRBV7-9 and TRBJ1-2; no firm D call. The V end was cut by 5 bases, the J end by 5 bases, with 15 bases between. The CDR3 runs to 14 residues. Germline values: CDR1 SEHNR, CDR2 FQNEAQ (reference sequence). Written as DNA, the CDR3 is TGTGCCAGCAGCGCAAAAGTTGGATTTTATGGCTACACCTTC. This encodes CASSAKVGFYGYTF.

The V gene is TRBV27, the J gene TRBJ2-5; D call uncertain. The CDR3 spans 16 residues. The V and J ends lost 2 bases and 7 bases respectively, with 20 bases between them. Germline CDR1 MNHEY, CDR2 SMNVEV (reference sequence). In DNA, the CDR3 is TGTGCCAGCAGTTTAAACCCAGCGACACCATCGGGGACCCAGTACTTC. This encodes CASSLNPATPSGTQYF.

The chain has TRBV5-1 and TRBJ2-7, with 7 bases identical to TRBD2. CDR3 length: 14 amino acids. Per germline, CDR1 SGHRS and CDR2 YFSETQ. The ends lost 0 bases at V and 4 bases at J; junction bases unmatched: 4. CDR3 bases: TGCGCCAGCAGCTTGGCGGGGGGAGAGTACGAGCAGTACTTC. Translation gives CASSLAGGEYEQYF.

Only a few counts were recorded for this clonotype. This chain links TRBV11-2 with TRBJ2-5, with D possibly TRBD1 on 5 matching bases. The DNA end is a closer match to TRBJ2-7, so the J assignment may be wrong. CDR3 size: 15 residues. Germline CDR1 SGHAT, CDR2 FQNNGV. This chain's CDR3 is CASSFTDSGSYEQYF. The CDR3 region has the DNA TGTGCCAGCAGCTTTACAGACTCAGGGTCCTACGAGCAGTACTTC.

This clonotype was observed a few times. CDR3 sequence reads: CASRLSEARGNYGYTF. CDR3 bases: TGTGCCAGCAGGTTATCGGAGGCCCGTGGAAACTATGGCTACACCTTC. The chain couples TRBV7-9 to TRBJ1-2; the D is unclear. The CDR3 runs to 16 residues. Per germline, CDR1 SEHNR and CDR2 FQNEAQ (reference sequence). V dropped 6 bases and J dropped 2 bases, with 19 bases sitting between them.

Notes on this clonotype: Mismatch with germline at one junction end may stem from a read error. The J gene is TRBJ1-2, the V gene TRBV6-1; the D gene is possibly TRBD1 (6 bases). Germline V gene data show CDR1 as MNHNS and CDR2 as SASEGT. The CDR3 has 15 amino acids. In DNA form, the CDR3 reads TGTGCCAGCAGTGAAGGGTGGGGGCTGGCCTATGGCCACACCTTC. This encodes CASSEGWGLAYGHTF.

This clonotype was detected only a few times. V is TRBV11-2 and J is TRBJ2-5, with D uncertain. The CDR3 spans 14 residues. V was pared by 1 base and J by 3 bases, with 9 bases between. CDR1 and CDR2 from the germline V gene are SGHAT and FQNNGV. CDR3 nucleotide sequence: TGTGCCAGCAGCTTAGCCGGTATAAAAGAGACCCAGTACTTC. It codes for CASSLAGIKETQYF.

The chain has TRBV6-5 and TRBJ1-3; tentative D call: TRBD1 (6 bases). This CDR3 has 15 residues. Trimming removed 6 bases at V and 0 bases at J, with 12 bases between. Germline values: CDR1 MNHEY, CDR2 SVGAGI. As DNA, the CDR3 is TGTGCCAGCAGCCAAAGGGGGTTCTCTGGAAACACCATATATTTT. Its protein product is CASSQRGFSGNTIYF.

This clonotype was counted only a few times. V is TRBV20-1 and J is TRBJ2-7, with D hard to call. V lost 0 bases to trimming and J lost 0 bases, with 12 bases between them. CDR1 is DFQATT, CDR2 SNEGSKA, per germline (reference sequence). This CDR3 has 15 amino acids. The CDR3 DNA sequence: TGCAGTGCTAGAGATTTACGGGTTAGCTCCTACGAGCAGTACTTC. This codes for CSARDLRVSSYEQYF.

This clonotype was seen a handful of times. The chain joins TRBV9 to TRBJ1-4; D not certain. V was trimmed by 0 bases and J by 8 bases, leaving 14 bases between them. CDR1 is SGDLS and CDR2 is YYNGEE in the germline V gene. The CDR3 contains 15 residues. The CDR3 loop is CASSVVEGGREKLFF. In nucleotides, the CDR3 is TGTGCCAGCAGCGTAGTCGAGGGAGGTCGAGAAAAACTGTTTTTT.

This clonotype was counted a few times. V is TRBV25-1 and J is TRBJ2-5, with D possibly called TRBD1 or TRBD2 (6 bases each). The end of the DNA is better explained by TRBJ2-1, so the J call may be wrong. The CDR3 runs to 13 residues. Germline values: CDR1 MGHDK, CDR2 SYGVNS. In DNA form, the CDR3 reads TGTGCCAGCAGTGAACCCACCAGGGGAGGGCAGTTCTTC. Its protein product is CASSEPTRGGQFF.

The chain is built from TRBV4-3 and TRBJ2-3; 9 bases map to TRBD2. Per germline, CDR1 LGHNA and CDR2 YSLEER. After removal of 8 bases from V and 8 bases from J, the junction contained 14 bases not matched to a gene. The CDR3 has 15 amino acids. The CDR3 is CASGPSLAGPSTQYF. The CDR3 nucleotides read TGCGCCAGCGGCCCAAGCCTAGCGGGGCCGTCTACGCAGTATTTT.